This entry lists 4 T cell receptor beta chains sequenced from one sample in a study of sequential checkpoint blockade in melanoma. Treatment denoted: randomized to nivolumab then ipilimumab (arm A) or the reverse (arm B). Here immunoSEQ multiplex PCR was the method, and the copy in TCRdb shows in-frame clones only, minus some. Found here are thousands of clones, 26% of them singletons; the top ten hold roughly 8.9%. This specimen consisted of tumor tissue (inferred from file names), obtained from a patient given nivolumab and ipilimumab in sequence. These receptors all stem from a human donor with melanoma.

The rearrangement links TRBV10-2 to TRBJ2-2; D remains unclear. The CDR3 runs to 12 residues. The V end was cut by 7 bases, the J end by 4 bases, with 7 bases between. Per the germline V gene, CDR1 is WSHSY and CDR2 is SAAADI. The CDR3 here is CASKGITGELFF. As DNA, the CDR3 is TGCGCCAGCAAAGGGATCACCGGGGAGCTGTTTTTT.

The chain employs TRBV28 and TRBJ1-5; 7 nucleotides line up with TRBD1. Germline V CDR1 and CDR2: MDHEN, SYDVKM. The CDR3 loop spans 15 amino acids. After removal of 2 bases from V and 2 bases from J, the junction contained 3 bases not matched to a gene. CDR3 loop: CASSLRGRGNQPQHF. CDR3 in DNA: TGTGCCAGCAGTTTAAGGGGGCGTGGCAATCAGCCCCAGCATTTT.

In its sample, this clone was seen a few times. The chain links TRBV19 to TRBJ2-7; D not resolved. Germline V CDR1 and CDR2: LNHDA, SQIVND (reference sequence). This CDR3 comprises 14 residues. The ends were cut back, 7 bases at V and 5 bases at J, with 18 bases in the middle. The CDR3 nucleotides are TGTGCCAGTAAGGGTGGAAGGGCCTGGAACGAGCAGTACTTC. It specifies CASKGGRAWNEQYF. The variable domain in full, with the rest retrieved from reference TRBV19 and TRBJ2-7, is DGGITQSPKYLFRKEGQNVTLSCEQNLNHDAMYWYRQDPGQGLRLIYYSQIVNDFQKGDIAEGYSVSREKKESFPLTVTSAQKNPTAFYLCASKGGRAWNEQYFGPGTRLTVT.

This clone was seen a handful of times. V usage is TRBV19 and J usage is TRBJ2-1; 14 nucleotides match TRBD2. V gave up 7 bases and J gave up 9 bases; unmatched junction bases: 5. Germline V gene data show CDR1 as LNHDA and CDR2 as SQIVND (reference sequence). The CDR3 sequence is 14 residues long. CDR3 loop: CASTGTSGRVEQFF. CDR3 DNA sequence: TGTGCCAGTACCGGGACTAGCGGGAGAGTTGAGCAGTTCTTC. Looking up the rest from reference TRBV19 and TRBJ2-1 gives the full variable domain: DGGITQSPKYLFRKEGQNVTLSCEQNLNHDAMYWYRQDPGQGLRLIYYSQIVNDFQKGDIAEGYSVSREKKESFPLTVTSAQKNPTAFYLCASTGTSGRVEQFFGPGTRLTVL.